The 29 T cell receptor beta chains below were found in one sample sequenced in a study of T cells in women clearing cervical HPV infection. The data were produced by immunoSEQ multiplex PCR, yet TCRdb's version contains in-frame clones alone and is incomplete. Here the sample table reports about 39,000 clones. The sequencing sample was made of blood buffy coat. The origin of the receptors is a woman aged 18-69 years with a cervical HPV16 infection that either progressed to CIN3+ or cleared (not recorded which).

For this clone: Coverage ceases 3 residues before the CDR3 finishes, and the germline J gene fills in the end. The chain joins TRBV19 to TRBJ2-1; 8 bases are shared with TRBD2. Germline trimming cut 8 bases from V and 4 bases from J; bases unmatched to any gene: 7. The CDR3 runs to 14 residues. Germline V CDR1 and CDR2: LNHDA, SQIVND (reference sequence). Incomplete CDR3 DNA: TGTGCCAGTGAGCACCAGCGGGGGTACAATGAG. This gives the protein CASEHQRGYNE. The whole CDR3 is CASEHQRGYNEQFF.

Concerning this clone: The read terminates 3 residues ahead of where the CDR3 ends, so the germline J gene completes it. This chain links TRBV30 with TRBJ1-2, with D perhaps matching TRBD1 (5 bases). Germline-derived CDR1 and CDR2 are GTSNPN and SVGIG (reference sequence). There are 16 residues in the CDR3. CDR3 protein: CAWSPRGLAGYYDYTF. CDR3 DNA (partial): TGTGCCTGGAGTCCCCGGGGACTAGCGGGTTACTACGAC.

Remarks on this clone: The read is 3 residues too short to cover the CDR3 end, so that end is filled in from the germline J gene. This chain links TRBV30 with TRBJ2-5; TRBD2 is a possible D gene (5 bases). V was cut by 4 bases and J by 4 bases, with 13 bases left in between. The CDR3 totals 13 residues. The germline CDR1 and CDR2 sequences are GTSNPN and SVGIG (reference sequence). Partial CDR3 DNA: TGTGCCTGGACCGGCCTGGCGGGAGAGACC. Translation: CAWTGLAGET. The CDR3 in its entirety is CAWTGLAGETQYF.

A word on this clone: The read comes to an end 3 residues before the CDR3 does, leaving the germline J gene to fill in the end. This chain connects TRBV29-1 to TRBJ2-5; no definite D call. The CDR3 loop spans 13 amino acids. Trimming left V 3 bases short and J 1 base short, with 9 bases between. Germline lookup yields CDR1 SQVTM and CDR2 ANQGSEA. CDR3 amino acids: CSVESGAQETQYF. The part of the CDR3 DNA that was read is TGCAGCGTTGAGTCAGGCGCCCAAGAGACC.

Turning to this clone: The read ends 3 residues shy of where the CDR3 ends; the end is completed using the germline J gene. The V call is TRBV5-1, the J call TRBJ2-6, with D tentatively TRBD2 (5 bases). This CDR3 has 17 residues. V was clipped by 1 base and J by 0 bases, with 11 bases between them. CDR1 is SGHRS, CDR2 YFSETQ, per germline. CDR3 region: CASSLQEGLSGANVLTF. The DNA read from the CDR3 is TGCGCCAGCAGCTTGCAAGAGGGCCTCTCTGGGGCCAACGTC.

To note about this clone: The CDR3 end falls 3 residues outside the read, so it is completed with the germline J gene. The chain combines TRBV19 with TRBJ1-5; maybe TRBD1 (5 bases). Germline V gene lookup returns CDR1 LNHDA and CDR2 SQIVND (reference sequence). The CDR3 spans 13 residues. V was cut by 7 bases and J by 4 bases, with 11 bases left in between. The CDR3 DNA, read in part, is TGTGCCAGTAACGAGAAGGGGAATCAGCCC. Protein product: CASNEKGNQP. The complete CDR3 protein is CASNEKGNQPQHF.

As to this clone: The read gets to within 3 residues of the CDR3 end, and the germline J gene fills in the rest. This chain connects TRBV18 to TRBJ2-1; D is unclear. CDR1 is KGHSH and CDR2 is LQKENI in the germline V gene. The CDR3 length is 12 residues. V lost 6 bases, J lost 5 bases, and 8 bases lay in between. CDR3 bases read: TGTGCCAGCTCCCCTCAGAACAATGAG. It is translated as CASSPQNNE. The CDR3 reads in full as CASSPQNNEQFF.

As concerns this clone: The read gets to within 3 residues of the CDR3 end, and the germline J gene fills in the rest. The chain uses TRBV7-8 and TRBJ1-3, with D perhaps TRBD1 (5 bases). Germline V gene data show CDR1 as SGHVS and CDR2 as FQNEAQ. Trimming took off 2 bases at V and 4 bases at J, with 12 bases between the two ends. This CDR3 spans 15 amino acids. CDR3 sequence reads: CASSLISGSGNTIYF. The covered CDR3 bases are TGTGCCAGCAGCTTAATTTCAGGGAGCGGAAACACC.

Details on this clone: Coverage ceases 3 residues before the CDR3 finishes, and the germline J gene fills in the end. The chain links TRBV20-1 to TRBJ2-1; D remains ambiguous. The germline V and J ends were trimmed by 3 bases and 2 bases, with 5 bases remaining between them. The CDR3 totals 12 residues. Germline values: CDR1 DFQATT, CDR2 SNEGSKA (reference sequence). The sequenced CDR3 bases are TGCAGTGCTAGGGGCACCTACAATGAG. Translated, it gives CSARGTYNE. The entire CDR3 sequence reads CSARGTYNEQFF.

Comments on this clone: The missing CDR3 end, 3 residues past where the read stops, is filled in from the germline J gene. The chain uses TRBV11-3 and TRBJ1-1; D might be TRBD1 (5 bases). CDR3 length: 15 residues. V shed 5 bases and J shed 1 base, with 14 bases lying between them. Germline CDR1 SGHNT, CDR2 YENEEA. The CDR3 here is CASSPGDSWNTEAFF. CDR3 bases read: TGTGCCAGCAGCCCAGGAGACAGTTGGAACACTGAA.

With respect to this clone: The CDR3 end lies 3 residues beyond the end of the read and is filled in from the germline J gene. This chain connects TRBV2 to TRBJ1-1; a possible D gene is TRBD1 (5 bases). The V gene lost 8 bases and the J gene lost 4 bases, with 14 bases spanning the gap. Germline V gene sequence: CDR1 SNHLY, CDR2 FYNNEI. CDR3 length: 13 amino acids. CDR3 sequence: CASRFPGGTEAFF. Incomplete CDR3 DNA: TGTGCCAGCCGTTTTCCGGGGGGCACTGAA.

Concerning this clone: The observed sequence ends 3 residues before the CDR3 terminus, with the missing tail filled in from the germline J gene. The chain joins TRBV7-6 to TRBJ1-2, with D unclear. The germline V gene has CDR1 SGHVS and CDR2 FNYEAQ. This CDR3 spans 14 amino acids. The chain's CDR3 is CASSLVGGMNDYTF. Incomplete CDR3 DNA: TGTGCCAGCAGCTTAGTTGGCGGGATGAACGAC.

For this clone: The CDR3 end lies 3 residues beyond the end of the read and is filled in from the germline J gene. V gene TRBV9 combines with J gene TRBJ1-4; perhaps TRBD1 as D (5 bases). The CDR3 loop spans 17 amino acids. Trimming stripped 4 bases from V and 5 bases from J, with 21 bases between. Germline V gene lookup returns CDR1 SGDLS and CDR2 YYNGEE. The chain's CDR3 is CASSPRGERHRNEKLFF. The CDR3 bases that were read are TGTGCCAGCAGCCCCCGAGGGGAAAGGCATCGAAATGAAAAA. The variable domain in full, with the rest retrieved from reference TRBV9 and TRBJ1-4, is DSGVTQTPKHLITATGQRVTLRCSPRSGDLSVYWYQQSLDQGLQFLIQYYNGEERAKGNILERFSAQQFPDLHSELNLSSLELGDSALYFCASSPRGERHRNEKLFFGSGTQLSVL.

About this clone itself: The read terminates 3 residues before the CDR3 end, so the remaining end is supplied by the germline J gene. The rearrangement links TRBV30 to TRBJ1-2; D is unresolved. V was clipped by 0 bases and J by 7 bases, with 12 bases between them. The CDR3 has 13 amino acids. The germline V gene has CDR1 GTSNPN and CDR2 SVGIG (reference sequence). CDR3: CAWSVPERAGYTF. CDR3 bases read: TGTGCCTGGAGTGTACCGGAGAGGGCTGGC.

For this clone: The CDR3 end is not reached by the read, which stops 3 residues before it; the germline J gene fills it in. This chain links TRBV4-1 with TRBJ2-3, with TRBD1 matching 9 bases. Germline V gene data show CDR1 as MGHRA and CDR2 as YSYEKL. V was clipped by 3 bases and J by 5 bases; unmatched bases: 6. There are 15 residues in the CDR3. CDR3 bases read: TGCGCCAGCAGCCAGGGACAGGGTATTTTAGATACG. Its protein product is CASSQGQGILDT. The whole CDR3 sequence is CASSQGQGILDTQYF.

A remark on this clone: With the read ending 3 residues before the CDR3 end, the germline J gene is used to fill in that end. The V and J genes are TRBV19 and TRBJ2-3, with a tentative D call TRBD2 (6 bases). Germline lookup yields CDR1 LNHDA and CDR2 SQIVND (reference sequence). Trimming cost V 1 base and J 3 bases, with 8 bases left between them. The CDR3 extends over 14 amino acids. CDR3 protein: CASSIGLGTDTQYF. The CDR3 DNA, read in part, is TGTGCCAGTAGTATAGGACTAGGGACAGATACG.

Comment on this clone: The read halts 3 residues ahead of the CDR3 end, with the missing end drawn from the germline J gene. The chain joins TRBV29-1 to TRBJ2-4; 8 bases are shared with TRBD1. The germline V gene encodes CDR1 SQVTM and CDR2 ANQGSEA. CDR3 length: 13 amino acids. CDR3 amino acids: CSVGKTGVGGQYF. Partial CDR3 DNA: TGCAGCGTGGGAAAGACAGGGGTGGGCGGT. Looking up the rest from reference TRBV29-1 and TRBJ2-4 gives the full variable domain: SAVISQKPSRDICQRGTSLTIQCQVDSQVTMMFWYRQQPGQSLTLIATANQGSEATYESGFVIDKFPISRPNLTFSTLTVSNMSPEDSSIYLCSVGKTGVGGQYFGAGTRLSVL.

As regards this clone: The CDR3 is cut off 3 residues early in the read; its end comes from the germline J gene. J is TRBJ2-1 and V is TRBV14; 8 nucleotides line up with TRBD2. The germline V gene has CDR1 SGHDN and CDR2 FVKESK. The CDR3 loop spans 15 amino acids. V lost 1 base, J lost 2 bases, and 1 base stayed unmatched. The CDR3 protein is CASSQVAGPYNEQFF. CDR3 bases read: TGTGCCAGCAGCCAAGTAGCGGGACCCTACAATGAG.

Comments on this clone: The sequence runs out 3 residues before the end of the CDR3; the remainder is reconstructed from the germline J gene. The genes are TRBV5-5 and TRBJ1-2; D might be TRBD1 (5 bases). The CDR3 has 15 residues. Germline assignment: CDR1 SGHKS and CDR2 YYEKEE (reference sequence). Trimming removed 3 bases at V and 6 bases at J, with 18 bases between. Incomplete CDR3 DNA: TGTGCCAGCAGCTCGGTCGGGACGGGGGGTAATGGC. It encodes CASSSVGTGGNG. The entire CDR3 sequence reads CASSSVGTGGNGYTF.

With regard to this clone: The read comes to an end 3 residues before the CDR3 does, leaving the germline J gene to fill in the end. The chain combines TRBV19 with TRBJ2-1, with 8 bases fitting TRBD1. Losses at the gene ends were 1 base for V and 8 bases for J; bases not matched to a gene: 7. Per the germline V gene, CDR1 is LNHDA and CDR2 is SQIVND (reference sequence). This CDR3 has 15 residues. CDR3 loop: CASSIGTGQGDEQFF. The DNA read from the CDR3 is TGTGCCAGTAGTATAGGGACAGGGCAAGGCGATGAG. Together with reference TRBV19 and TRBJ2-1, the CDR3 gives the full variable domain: DGGITQSPKYLFRKEGQNVTLSCEQNLNHDAMYWYRQDPGQGLRLIYYSQIVNDFQKGDIAEGYSVSREKKESFPLTVTSAQKNPTAFYLCASSIGTGQGDEQFFGPGTRLTVL.

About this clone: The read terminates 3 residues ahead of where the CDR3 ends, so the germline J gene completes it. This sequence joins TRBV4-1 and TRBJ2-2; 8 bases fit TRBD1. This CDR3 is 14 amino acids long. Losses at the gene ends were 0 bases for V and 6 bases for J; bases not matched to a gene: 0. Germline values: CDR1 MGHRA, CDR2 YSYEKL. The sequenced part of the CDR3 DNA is TGCGCCAGCAGCCAAGAACAGGGGGCCGGGGAG. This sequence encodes CASSQEQGAGE. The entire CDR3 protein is CASSQEQGAGELFF.

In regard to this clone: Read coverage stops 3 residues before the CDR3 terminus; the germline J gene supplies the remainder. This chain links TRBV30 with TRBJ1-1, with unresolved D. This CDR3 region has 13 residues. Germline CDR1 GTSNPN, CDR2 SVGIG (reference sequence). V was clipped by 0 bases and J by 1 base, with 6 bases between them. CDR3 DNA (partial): TGTGCCTGGAGTGTACATGGGAACACTGAA. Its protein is CAWSVHGNTE. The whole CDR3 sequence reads CAWSVHGNTEAFF.

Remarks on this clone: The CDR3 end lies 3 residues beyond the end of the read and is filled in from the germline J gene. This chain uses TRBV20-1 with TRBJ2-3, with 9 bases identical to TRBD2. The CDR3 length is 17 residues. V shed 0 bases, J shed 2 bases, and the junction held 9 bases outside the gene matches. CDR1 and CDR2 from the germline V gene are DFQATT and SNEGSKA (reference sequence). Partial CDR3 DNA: TGCAGTGCTAGAGACCCCCCCCTAGCGGGGTCCACAGATACG. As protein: CSARDPPLAGSTDT. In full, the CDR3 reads CSARDPPLAGSTDTQYF.

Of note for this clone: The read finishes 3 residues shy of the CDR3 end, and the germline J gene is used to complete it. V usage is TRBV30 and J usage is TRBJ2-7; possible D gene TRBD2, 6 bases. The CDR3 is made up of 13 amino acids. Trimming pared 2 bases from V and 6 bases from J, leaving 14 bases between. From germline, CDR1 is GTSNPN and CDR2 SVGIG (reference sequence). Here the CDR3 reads CAWSLGGGGEQYF. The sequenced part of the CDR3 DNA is TGTGCCTGGAGTTTGGGGGGAGGAGGCGAG.

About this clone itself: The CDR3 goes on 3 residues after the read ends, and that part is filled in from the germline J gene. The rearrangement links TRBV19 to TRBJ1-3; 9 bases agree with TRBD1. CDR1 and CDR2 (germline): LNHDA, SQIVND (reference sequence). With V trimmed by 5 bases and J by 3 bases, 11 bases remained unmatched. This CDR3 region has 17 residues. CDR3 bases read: TGTGCCAGTAGTGCCCTGAACCGGGACAGGGTTGGAAACACC. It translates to CASSALNRDRVGNT. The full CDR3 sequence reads CASSALNRDRVGNTIYF. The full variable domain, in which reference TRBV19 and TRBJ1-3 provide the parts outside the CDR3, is DGGITQSPKYLFRKEGQNVTLSCEQNLNHDAMYWYRQDPGQGLRLIYYSQIVNDFQKGDIAEGYSVSREKKESFPLTVTSAQKNPTAFYLCASSALNRDRVGNTIYFGEGSWLTVV.

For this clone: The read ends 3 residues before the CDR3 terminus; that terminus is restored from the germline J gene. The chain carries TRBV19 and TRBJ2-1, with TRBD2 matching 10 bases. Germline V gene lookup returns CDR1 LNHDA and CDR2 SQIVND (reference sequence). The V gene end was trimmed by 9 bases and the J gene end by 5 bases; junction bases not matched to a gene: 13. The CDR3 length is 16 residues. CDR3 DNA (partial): TGTGCCAGCGCTAGCGGGAGCATCCCCTGGGACAATGAG. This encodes CASASGSIPWDNE. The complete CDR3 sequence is CASASGSIPWDNEQFF.

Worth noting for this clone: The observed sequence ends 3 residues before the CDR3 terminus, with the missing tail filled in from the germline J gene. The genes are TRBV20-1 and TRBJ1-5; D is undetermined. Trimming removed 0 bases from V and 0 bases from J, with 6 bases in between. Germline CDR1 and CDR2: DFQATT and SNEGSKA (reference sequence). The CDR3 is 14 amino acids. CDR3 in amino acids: CSARDVNSNQPQHF. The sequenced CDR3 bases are TGCAGTGCTAGAGATGTCAATAGCAATCAGCCC.

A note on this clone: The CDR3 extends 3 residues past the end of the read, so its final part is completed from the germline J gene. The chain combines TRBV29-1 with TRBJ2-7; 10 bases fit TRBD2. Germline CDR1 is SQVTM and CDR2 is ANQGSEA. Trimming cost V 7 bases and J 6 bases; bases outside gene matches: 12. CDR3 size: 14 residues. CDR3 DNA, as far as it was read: TGCAGCGCAAAAAGCGGGACTAGCGCCATCGAG. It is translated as CSAKSGTSAIE. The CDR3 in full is CSAKSGTSAIEQYF.

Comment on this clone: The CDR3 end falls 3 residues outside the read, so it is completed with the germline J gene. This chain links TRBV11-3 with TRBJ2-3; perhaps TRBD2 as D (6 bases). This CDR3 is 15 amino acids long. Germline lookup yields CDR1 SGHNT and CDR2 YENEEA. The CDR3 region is CASSPGPIGGETQYF. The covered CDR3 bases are TGTGCCAGCAGCCCCGGTCCAATCGGAGGGGAGACG.